The 14 T cell receptor beta chains below all came from one sample that was sequenced in a study of T cell responses to AZD1222 COVID-19 vaccine. Method: immunoSEQ multiplex PCR; TCRdb's copy keeps in-frame clones and lacks some. Among some 200,000 clones listed, approximately 93% were seen once. The sequences come from peripheral blood, collected on day 0 of AZD1222 vaccination. These receptors came from an adult in good health.

This clone was observed a single time. This chain links TRBV6-5 with TRBJ1-1; 8 nucleotides line up with TRBD1. The V and J ends lost 5 bases and 1 base, in that order; junction bases with no gene match: 6. The CDR3 runs to 15 residues. Germline V CDR1 and CDR2: MNHEY, SVGAGI. The CDR3 nucleotides read TGTGCCAGCAGTCGACAGGGGTTTACGAACACTGAAGCTTTCTTT. Amino acid sequence: CASSRQGFTNTEAFF.

This chain connects TRBV5-6 to TRBJ1-5; D is perhaps TRBD1 (5 bases). Germline lookup yields CDR1 SGHDT and CDR2 YYEEEE. This CDR3 is built from 17 residues. Deletions cut 1 base from V and 2 bases from J, with 16 bases between. The CDR3 protein is CASSLLTEGGGNQPQHF. CDR3 bases: TGTGCCAGCAGCTTGTTGACAGAGGGCGGGGGCAATCAGCCCCAGCATTTT.

This clone was seen a handful of times. The V and J genes are TRBV7-9 and TRBJ1-4, with D possibly TRBD1 on 5 matching bases. Germline assignment: CDR1 SEHNR and CDR2 FQNEAQ (reference sequence). V shed 5 bases and J shed 4 bases, with 11 bases lying between them. The CDR3 totals 14 residues. This CDR3 reads CASSPRDGNEKLFF. The CDR3 DNA reads TGTGCCAGCAGCCCCCGGGACGGTAATGAAAAACTGTTTTTT. Supplemented by reference TRBV7-9 and TRBJ1-4, the full variable domain reads DTGVSQNPRHKITKRGQNVTFRCDPISEHNRLYWYRQTLGQGPEFLTYFQNEAQLEKSRLLSDRFSAERPKGSFSTLEIQRTEQGDSAMYLCASSPRDGNEKLFFGSGTQLSVL.

The chain employs TRBV5-1 and TRBJ2-1; 9 bases match TRBD2. Germline CDR1 SGHRS, CDR2 YFSETQ. The CDR3 loop spans 16 amino acids. With V trimmed by 2 bases and J by 3 bases, 6 bases remained unmatched. CDR3 sequence reads: CASSFSGRSDYNEQFF. The CDR3 coding sequence is TGCGCCAGCAGCTTTAGCGGGAGAAGTGACTACAATGAGCAGTTCTTC.

CDR3 region: CASSQLTGTDTQYF. CDR3 nucleotides: TGTGCCAGCAGCCAATTGACAGGCACAGATACGCAGTATTTT. The rearrangement links TRBV3-1 (or the pseudogene TRBV3-2) to TRBJ2-3; D is perhaps TRBD1 (5 bases). The CDR3 loop spans 14 amino acids. V was clipped by 2 bases and J by 1 base, with 7 bases between them. Germline V lookup: CDR1 LGHDT, CDR2 YNNKEL (reference sequence).

This chain's CDR3 is CASLEGPYSTGYTF. DNA of the CDR3: TGCGCCAGCCTCGAAGGCCCGTACTCAACCGGCTACACCTTC. The chain employs TRBV4-1 and TRBJ1-2; D is uncertain. The V end lost 8 bases, the J end lost 8 bases, and 21 bases lay between the germline ends. The CDR3 is 14 residues long. CDR1 MGHRA and CDR2 YSYEKL come from the germline V gene.

The chain uses TRBV5-6 and TRBJ2-4; D tentatively fits TRBD1 or TRBD2 (5 bases each). The CDR3 covers 15 residues. Per the germline V gene, CDR1 is SGHDT and CDR2 is YYEEEE. Trimming removed 4 bases at V and 6 bases at J, with 17 bases between. In DNA, the CDR3 is TGTGCCAGCAGCCCGGGGAACAGTGGGGGAAACATTCAGTACTTC. Protein sequence: CASSPGNSGGNIQYF.

The rearrangement links TRBV5-4 to TRBJ1-1; unclear D gene. CDR3 length: 12 amino acids. The V end lost 4 bases, the J end lost 4 bases, and 8 bases lay between the germline ends. Germline values: CDR1 SGHNT, CDR2 YYREEE (reference sequence). In nucleotides, the CDR3 is TGTGCCAGCAGCACTGGGAGCACTGAAGCTTTCTTT. Protein sequence: CASSTGSTEAFF. Looking up the rest from reference TRBV5-4 and TRBJ1-1 gives the full variable domain: ETGVTQSPTHLIKTRGQQVTLRCSSQSGHNTVSWYQQALGQGPQFIFQYYREEENGRGNFPPRFSGLQFPNYSSELNVNALELDDSALYLCASSTGSTEAFFGQGTRLTVV.

The chain joins TRBV14 to TRBJ1-1; D gene ambiguous. Per the germline V gene, CDR1 is SGHDN and CDR2 is FVKESK. The CDR3 contains 13 residues. V was pared by 0 bases and J by 5 bases, with 7 bases between. In nucleotides, the CDR3 is TGTGCCAGCAGCCAAGACAGTTGGACTGAAGCTTTCTTT. Its translation: CASSQDSWTEAFF.

V usage is TRBV5-1 and J usage is TRBJ1-1; D perhaps matches TRBD1 (5 bases). Trimming left V 1 base short and J 4 bases short, with 11 bases between. CDR1 and CDR2 from the germline V gene are SGHRS and YFSETQ. This CDR3 is built from 14 residues. DNA for the CDR3: TGCGCCAGCAGCTTGCAGGGCGGTGGCACTGAAGCTTTCTTT. This codes for CASSLQGGGTEAFF.

CDR3 in amino acids: CASSTRTGRDEAFF. CDR3 coding DNA: TGTGCCAGCAGTACCCGGACAGGGCGGGATGAAGCTTTCTTT. This chain connects TRBV27 to TRBJ1-1; 8 nucleotides agree with TRBD1. The CDR3 runs 14 residues. The germline CDR1 and CDR2 sequences are MNHEY and SMNVEV (reference sequence). Trimming cost V 5 bases and J 7 bases; bases outside gene matches: 9.

The chain carries TRBV11-2 and TRBJ2-4, with a possible D match to TRBD1 (6 bases). This CDR3 is 13 amino acids long. The V and J ends lost 7 bases and 7 bases respectively, with 14 bases between them. Germline-derived CDR1 and CDR2 are SGHAT and FQNNGV. The CDR3 region is CASTNLDRNIQYF. CDR3 nucleotides: TGTGCCAGCACCAATCTAGACAGGAACATTCAGTACTTC.

The CDR3, as DNA: TGTGCCAGTAGTATATCGGCAGGGGAGACCCATACCTATGGCTACACCTTC. It yields the protein CASSISAGETHTYGYTF. This chain links TRBV19 with TRBJ1-2; the D gene is possibly TRBD1 (6 bases). The germline CDR1 and CDR2 sequences are LNHDA and SQIVND (reference sequence). V was pared by 2 bases and J by 4 bases, with 20 bases between. This CDR3 contains 17 residues.

The chain has TRBV6-5 and TRBJ1-1; no definite D call. CDR1 is MNHEY, CDR2 SVGAGI, per germline. The ends were cut back, 5 bases at V and 6 bases at J, with 13 bases in the middle. CDR3 size: 13 residues. CDR3 sequence reads: CASSPSHLAEAFF. CDR3 coding DNA: TGTGCCAGCAGTCCGTCCCACCTGGCTGAAGCTTTCTTT.